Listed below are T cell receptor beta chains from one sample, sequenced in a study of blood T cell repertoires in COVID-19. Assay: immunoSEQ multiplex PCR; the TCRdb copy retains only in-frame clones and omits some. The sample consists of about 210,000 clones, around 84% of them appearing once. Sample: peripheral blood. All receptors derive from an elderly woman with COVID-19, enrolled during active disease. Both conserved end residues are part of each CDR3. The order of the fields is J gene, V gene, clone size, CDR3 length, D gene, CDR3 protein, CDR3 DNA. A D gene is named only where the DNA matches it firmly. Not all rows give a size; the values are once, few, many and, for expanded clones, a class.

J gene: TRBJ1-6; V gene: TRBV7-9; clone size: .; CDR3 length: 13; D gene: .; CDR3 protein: CASSTDRNSPLHF; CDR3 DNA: TGTGCCAGCAGCACAGACAGAAATTCACCCCTCCACTTT
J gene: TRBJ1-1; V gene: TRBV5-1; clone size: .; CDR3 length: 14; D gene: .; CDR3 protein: CASRTTGSNTEAFF; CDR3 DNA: TGCGCCAGCCGCACGACAGGATCGAACACTGAAGCTTTCTTT
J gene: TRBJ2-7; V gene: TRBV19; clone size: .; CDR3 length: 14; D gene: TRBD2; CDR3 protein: CASTPRRGAYEQYF; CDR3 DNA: TGTGCCAGTACCCCACGGCGGGGGGCGTACGAGCAGTACTTC
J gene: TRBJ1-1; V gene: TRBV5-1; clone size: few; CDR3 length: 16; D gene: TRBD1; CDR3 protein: CASSVTTGGSNTEAFF; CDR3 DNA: TGCGCCAGCAGCGTTACGACAGGGGGCTCGAACACTGAAGCTTTCTTT
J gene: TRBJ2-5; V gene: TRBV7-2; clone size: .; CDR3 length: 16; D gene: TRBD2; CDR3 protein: CASSLFSGGGGETQYF; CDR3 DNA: TGTGCCAGCAGCTTGTTTAGCGGGGGGGGCGGAGAGACCCAGTACTTC
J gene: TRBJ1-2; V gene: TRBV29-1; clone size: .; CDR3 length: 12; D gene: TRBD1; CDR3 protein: CSARDRGDGYTF; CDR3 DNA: TGCAGCGCCCGGGACAGGGGTGATGGCTACACCTTC
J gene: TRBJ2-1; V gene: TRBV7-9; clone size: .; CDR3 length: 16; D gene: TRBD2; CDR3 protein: CASTRGGTGPYNEQFF; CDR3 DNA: TGTGCCAGCACCCGGGGGGGGACTGGCCCCTACAATGAGCAGTTCTTC
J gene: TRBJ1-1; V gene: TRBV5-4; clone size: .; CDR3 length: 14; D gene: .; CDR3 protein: CASSLAMSGSEAFF; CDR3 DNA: TGTGCCAGCAGCCTAGCAATGAGTGGGTCTGAAGCTTTCTTT
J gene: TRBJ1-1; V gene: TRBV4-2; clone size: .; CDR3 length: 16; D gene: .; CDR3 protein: CASSPLLREGTTEAFF; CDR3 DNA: TGTGCCAGCAGCCCGCTCTTAAGGGAGGGGACCACTGAAGCTTTCTTT
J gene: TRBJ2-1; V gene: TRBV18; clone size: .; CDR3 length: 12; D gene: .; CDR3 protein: CASSPLRDEQFF; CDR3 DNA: TGTGCCAGCTCACCCCTTAGAGATGAGCAGTTCTTC
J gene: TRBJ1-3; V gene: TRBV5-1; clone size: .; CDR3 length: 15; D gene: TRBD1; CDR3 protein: CASSVQGAYGNTIYF; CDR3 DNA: TGCGCCAGCAGCGTACAGGGGGCTTATGGAAACACCATATATTTT
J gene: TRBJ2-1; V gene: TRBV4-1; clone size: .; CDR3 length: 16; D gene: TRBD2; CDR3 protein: CASSQELAGYYNEQFF; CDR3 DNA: TGCGCCAGCAGCCAAGAACTAGCGGGGTATTACAATGAGCAGTTCTTC
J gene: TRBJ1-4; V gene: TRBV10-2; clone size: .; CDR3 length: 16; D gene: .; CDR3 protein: CASRRTVTGTNEKLFF; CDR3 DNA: TGCGCCAGCAGACGGACAGTCACGGGGACTAATGAAAAACTGTTTTTT
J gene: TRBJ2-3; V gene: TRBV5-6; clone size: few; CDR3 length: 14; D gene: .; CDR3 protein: CASSIWTVTDTQYF; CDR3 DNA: TGTGCCAGCAGCATCTGGACAGTCACAGATACGCAGTATTTT
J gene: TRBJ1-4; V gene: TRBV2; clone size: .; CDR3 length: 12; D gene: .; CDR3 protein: CASGPEARELFF; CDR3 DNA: TGTGCCAGCGGGCCGGAGGCGCGGGAACTGTTTTTT
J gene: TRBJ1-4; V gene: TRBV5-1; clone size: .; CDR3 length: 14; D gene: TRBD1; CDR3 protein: CASSSGTVNEKLFF; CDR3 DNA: TGCGCCAGCAGCTCCGGGACAGTTAATGAAAAACTGTTTTTT
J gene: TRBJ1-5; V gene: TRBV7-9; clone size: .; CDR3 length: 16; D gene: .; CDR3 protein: CASSLGSPTANQPQHF; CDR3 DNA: TGTGCCAGCAGCTTAGGTAGCCCGACAGCTAATCAGCCCCAGCATTTT
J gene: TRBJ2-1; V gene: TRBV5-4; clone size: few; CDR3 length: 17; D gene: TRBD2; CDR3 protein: CASSLGGAGGSYNEQFF; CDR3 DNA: TGTGCCAGCAGCTTGGGCGGAGCGGGGGGTTCCTACAATGAGCAGTTCTTC
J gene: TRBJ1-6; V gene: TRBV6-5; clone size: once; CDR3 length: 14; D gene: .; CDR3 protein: CASSYDEGNSPLHF; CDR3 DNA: TGTGCCAGCAGTTACGACGAGGGCAATTCACCCCTCCACTTT
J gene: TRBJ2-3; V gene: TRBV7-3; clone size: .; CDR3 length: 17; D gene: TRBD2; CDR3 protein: CASSFTRGVGRTDTQYF; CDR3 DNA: TGTGCCAGCAGCTTCACTCGGGGGGTAGGCAGAACAGATACGCAGTATTTT
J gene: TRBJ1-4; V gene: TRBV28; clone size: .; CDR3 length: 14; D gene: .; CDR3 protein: CASSNGGLREKLFF; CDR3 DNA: TGTGCCAGCAGTAACGGTGGACTTCGGGAAAAACTGTTTTTT
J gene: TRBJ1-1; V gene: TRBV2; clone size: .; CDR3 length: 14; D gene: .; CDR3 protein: CASSGGMRNTEAFF; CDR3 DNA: TGTGCCAGCAGTGGAGGGATGCGGAACACTGAAGCTTTCTTT
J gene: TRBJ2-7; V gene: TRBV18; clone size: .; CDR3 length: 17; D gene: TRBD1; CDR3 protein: CASSPLPRRGQTGEQYF; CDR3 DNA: TGTGCCAGCTCACCCCTCCCCAGAAGGGGGCAAACGGGTGAGCAGTACTTC
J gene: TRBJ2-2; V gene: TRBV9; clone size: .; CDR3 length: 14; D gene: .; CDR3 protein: CASSVDTFTGELFF; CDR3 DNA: TGTGCCAGCAGCGTAGATACATTCACCGGGGAGCTGTTTTTT
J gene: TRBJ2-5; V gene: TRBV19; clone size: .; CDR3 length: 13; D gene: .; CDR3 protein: CASSRVVRETQYF; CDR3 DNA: TGTGCCAGTAGTAGAGTGGTACGGGAGACCCAGTACTTC
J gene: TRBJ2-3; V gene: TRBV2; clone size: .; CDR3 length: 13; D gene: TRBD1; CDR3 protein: CASSRDRADTQYF; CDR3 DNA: TGTGCCAGCAGTCGAGACAGGGCAGATACGCAGTATTTT
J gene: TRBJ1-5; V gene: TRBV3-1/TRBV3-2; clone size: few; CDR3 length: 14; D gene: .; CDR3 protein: CASSQGQGGQPQHF; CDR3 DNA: TGTGCCAGCAGCCAGGGGCAGGGCGGTCAGCCCCAGCATTTT
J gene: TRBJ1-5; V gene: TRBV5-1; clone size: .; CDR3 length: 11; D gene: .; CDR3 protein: CARRSNQPQHF; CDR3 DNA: TGCGCCAGGCGCAGCAATCAGCCCCAGCATTTT
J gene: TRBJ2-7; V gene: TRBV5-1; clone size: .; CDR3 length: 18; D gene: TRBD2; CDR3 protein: CASSYRTSGGITSYEQYF; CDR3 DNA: TGCGCCAGCAGCTACCGGACTAGCGGGGGGATAACATCCTACGAGCAGTACTTC
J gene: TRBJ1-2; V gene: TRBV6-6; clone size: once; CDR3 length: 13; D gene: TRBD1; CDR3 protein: CASTLQGEYGYTF; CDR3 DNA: TGTGCCAGCACCCTACAGGGGGAGTATGGCTACACCTTC
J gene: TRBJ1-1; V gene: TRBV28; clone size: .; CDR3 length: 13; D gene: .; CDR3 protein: CASSEQGYPEAFF; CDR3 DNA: TGTGCCAGCAGCGAACAGGGATATCCTGAAGCTTTCTTT
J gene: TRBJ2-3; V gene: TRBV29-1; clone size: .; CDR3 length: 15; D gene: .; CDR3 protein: CSVEGNKLSTDTQYF; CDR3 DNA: TGCAGCGTTGAAGGAAACAAATTAAGCACAGATACGCAGTATTTT
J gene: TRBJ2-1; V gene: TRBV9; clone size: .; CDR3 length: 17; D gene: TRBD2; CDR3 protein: CASSVVGGGLAGVEQFF; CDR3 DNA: TGTGCCAGCAGCGTAGTTGGCGGGGGACTAGCGGGGGTAGAGCAGTTCTTC
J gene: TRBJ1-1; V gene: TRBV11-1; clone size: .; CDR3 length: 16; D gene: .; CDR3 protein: CASRLTAYRTNTEAFF; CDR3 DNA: TGTGCCAGCAGATTAACAGCCTACAGGACGAACACTGAAGCTTTCTTT
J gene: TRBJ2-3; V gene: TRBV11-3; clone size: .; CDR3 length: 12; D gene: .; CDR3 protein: CASSFSGDTQYF; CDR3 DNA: TGTGCCAGCAGCTTTTCAGGGGATACGCAGTATTTT
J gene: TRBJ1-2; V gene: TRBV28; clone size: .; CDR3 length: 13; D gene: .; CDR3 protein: CASSNPGGRGYTF; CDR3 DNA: TGTGCCAGCAGTAACCCCGGAGGGCGAGGCTACACCTTC
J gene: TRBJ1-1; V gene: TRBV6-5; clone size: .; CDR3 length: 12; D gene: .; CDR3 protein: CASSRDNTEAFF; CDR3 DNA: TGTGCCAGCAGTCGCGATAACACTGAAGCTTTCTTT
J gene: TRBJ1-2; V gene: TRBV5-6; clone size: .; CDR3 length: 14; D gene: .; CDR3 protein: CASSLAGLGLGYTF; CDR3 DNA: TGTGCCAGCAGCTTGGCAGGGTTGGGGCTTGGCTACACCTTC
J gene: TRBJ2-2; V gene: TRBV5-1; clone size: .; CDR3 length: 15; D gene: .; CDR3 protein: CASSLRLADTGELFF; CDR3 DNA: TGCGCCAGCAGCTTGCGGCTAGCAGACACCGGGGAGCTGTTTTTT
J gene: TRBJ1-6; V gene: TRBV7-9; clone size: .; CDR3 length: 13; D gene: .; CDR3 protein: CASSLEGNSPLHF; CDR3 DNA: TGTGCCAGCAGCTTAGAGGGGAATTCACCCCTCCACTTT
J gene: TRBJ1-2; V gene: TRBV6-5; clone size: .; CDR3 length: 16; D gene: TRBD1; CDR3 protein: CASSYFPGQGAYGYTF; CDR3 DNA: TGTGCCAGCAGTTACTTTCCGGGACAGGGGGCTTATGGCTACACCTTC
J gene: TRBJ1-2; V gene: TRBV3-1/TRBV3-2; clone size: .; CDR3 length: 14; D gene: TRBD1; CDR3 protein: CASSHSDRVGGYTF; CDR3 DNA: TGTGCCAGCAGCCATTCGGACAGGGTCGGTGGCTACACCTTC
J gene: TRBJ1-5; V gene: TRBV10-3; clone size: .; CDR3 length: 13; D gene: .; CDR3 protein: CAISLQGFQPQHF; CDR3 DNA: TGTGCCATCAGTTTACAGGGTTTTCAGCCCCAGCATTTT
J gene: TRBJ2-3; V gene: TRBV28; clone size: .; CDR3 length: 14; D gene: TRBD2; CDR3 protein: CASRLTGGSDTQYF; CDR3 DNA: TGTGCCAGCAGACTCACGGGGGGGTCAGATACGCAGTATTTT
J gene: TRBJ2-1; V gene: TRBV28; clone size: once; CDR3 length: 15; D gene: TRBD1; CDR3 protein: CASSSSGGYYNEQFF; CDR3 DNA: TGTGCCAGCAGTTCGTCAGGGGGCTACTACAATGAGCAGTTCTTC
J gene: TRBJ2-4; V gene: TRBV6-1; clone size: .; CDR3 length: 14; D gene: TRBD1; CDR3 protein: CASSDPGQGTIQYF; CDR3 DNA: TGTGCCAGCAGTGATCCGGGACAGGGTACCATTCAGTACTTC
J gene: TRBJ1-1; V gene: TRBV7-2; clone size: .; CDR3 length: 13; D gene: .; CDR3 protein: CASSLWRDTEAFF; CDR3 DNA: TGTGCCAGCAGCTTATGGAGGGACACTGAAGCTTTCTTT
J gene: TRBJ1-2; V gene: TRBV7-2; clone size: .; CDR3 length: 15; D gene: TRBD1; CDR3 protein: CASSLGGQGNYGYTF; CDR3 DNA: TGTGCCAGCAGCTTAGGAGGACAGGGTAACTATGGCTACACCTTC
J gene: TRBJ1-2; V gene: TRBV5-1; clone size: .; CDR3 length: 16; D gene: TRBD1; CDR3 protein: CASSPTPGQREGGYTF; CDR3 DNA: TGCGCCAGCAGCCCCACGCCGGGACAGCGCGAGGGTGGCTACACCTTC
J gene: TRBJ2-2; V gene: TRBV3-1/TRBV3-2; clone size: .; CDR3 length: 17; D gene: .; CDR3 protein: CASSQWYTVGGGGELFF; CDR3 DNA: TGTGCCAGCAGCCAATGGTATACAGTTGGGGGAGGCGGGGAGCTGTTTTTT
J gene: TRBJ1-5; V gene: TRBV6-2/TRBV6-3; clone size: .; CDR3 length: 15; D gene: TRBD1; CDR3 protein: CASSPGQGVGQPQHF; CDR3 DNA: TGTGCCAGCAGCCCGGGACAGGGGGTGGGGCAGCCCCAGCATTTT
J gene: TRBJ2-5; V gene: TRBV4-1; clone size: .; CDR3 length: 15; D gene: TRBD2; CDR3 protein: CASSLGLASRETQYF; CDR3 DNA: TGCGCCAGCAGCCTAGGACTAGCGTCGCGGGAGACCCAGTACTTC
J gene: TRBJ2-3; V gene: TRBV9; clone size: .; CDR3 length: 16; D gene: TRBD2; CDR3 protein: CASSVVSGGGTDTQYF; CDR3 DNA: TGTGCCAGCAGCGTAGTGAGCGGGGGAGGCACAGATACGCAGTATTTT
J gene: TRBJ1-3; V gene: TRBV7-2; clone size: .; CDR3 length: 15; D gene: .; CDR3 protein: CASSRGPNSGNTIYF; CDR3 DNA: TGTGCCAGCAGCCGCGGGCCAAACTCTGGAAACACCATATATTTT